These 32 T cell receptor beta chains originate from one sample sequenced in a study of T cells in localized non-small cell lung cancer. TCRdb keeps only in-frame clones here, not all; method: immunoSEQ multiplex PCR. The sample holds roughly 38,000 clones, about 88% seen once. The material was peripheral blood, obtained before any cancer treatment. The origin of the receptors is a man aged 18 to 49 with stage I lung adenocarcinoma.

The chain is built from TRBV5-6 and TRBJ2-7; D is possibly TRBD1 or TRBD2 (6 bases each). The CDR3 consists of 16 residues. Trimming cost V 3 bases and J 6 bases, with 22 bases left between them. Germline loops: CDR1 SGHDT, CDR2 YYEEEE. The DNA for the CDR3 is TGTGCCAGCAGCTCGAGGGGGGCACGTAAACGGGTCGAGCAGTACTTC. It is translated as CASSSRGARKRVEQYF.

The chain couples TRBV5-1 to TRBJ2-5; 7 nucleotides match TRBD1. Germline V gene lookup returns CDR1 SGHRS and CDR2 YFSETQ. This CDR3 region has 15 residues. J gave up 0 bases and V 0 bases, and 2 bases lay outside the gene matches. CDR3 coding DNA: TGCGCCAGCAGCTTGGATACAGGGGACCAAGAGACCCAGTACTTC. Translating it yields CASSLDTGDQETQYF.

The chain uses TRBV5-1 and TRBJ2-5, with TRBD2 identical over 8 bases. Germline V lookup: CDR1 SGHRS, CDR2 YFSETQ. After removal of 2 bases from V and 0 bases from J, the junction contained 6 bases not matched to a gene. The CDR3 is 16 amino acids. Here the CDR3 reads CASSLAGVLYQETQYF. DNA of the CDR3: TGCGCCAGCAGCTTAGCGGGGGTCCTGTACCAAGAGACCCAGTACTTC.

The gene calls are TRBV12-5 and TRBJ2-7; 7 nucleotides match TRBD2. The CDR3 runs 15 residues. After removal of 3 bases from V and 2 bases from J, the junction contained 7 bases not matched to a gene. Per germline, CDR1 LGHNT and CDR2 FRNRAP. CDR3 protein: CASGLWGGPTYEQYF. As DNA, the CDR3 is TGTGCTAGTGGTTTATGGGGAGGGCCAACCTACGAGCAGTACTTC.

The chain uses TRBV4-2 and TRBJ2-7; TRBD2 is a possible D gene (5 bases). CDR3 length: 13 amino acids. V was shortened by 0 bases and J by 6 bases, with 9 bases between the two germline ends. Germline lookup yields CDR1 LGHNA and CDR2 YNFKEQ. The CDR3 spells CASSQEIRGEQYF. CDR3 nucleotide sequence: TGTGCCAGCAGCCAAGAGATCCGGGGCGAGCAGTACTTC.

The DNA of the CDR3 is TGTGCCAGCAGCACCAGGGTTGGGACTGAAGCTTTCTTT. The encoded protein is CASSTRVGTEAFF. This rearrangement joins TRBV7-8 to TRBJ1-1; weak D call: TRBD1 (5 bases). The CDR3 extends over 13 amino acids. Germline assignment: CDR1 SGHVS and CDR2 FQNEAQ. Trimming took 5 bases from V and 5 from J, leaving 12 bases between them.

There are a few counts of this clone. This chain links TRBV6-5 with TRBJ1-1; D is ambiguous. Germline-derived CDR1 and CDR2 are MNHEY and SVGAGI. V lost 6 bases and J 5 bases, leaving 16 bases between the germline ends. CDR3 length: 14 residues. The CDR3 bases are TGTGCCAGCAGGGCGGTTCGGGTTCGAACTGAAGCTTTCTTT. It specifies CASRAVRVRTEAFF.

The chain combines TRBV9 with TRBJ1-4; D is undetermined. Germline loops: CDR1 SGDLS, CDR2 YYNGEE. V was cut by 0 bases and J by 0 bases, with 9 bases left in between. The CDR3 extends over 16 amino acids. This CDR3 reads CASSVGLVSTNEKLFF. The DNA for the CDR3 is TGTGCCAGCAGCGTAGGCTTGGTCTCAACTAATGAAAAACTGTTTTTT.

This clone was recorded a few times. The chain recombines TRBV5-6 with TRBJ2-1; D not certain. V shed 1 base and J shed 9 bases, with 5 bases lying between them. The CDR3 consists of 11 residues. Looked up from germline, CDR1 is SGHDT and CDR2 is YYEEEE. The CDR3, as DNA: TGTGCCAGCAGCTTGCAAGGTGAGCAGTTCTTC. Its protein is CASSLQGEQFF.

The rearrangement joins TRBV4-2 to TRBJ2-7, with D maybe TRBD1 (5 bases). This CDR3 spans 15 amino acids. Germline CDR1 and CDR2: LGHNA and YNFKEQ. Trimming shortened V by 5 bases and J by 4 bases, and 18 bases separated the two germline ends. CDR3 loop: CASSSGPGSPYEQYF. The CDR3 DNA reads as TGTGCCAGCAGCTCAGGGCCCGGTTCTCCTTACGAGCAGTACTTC.

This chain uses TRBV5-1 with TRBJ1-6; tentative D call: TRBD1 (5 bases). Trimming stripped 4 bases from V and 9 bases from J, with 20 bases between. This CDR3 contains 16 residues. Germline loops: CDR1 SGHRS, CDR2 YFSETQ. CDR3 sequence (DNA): TGCGCCAGCAGCACGGGCCCGTTTACCGGGACTTCACCCCTCCACTTT. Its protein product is CASSTGPFTGTSPLHF.

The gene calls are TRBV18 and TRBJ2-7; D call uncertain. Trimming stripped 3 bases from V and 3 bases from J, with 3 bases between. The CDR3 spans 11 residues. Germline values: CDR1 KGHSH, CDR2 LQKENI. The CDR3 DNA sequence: TGTGCCAGCTCACCCAACTACGAGCAGTACTTC. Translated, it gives CASSPNYEQYF.

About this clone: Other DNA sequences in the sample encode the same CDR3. The CDR3 reads CASRLTGVGTEAFF. CDR3 DNA sequence: TGCGCCAGCAGGTTGACAGGGGTCGGCACTGAAGCTTTCTTT. The V call is TRBV5-1, the J call TRBJ1-1; the match to TRBD1 covers 8 bases. Germline V gene data show CDR1 as SGHRS and CDR2 as YFSETQ. The junction had 7 bases not matched to a gene; V was cut back by 5 bases and J by 4 bases. This CDR3 contains 14 residues.

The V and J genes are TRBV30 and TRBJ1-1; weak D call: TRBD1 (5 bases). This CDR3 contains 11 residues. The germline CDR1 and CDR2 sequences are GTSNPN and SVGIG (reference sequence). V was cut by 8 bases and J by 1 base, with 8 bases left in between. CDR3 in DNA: TGTGCCGGGCAGGGGAACACTGAAGCTTTCTTT. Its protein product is CAGQGNTEAFF.

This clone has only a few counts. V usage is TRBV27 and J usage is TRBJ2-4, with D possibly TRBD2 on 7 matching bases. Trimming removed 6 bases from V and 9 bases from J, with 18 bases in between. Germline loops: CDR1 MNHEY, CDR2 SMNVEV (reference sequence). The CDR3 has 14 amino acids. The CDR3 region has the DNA TGTGCCAGCAGCCGGGGGGCGGTCGGGGGCATTCAGTACTTC. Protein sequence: CASSRGAVGGIQYF.

This chain's CDR3 is CASSVEAASTEYEQYF. DNA for the CDR3: TGTGCCAGCAGCGTAGAAGCGGCTTCCACCGAATACGAGCAGTACTTC. V and J are TRBV9 and TRBJ2-7; tentative D call: TRBD2 (5 bases). The length of the CDR3 is 16 residues. Per germline, CDR1 SGDLS and CDR2 YYNGEE. Trimming took 0 bases from V and 4 from J, leaving 17 bases between them.

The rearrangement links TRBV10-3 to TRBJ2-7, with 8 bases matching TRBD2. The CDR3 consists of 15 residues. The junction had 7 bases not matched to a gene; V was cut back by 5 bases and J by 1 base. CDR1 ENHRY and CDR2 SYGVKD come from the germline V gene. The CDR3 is CAISSRGGPSYEQYF. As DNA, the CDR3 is TGTGCCATCAGTAGTCGGGGGGGGCCATCCTACGAGCAGTACTTC.

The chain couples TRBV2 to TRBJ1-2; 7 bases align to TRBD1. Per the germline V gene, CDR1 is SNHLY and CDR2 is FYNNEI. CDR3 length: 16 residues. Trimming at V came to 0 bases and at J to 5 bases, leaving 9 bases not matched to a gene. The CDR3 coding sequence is TGTGCCAGCAGTGAAGCGGACAGGCGTGGATCGTATGGCTACACCTTC. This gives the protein CASSEADRRGSYGYTF.

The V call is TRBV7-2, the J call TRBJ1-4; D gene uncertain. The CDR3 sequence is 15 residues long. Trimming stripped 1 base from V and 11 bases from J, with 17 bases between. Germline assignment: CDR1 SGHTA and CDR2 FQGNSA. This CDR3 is CASSLETGPLGKLFF. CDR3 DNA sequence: TGTGCCAGCAGCTTAGAAACCGGGCCCCTCGGGAAACTGTTTTTT.

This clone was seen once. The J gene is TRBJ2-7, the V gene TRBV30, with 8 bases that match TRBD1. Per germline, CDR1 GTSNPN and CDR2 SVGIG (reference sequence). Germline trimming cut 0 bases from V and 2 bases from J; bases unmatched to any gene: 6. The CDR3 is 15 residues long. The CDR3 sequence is CAWSVGQGAAYEQYF. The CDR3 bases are TGTGCCTGGAGTGTAGGGCAGGGGGCGGCCTACGAGCAGTACTTC.

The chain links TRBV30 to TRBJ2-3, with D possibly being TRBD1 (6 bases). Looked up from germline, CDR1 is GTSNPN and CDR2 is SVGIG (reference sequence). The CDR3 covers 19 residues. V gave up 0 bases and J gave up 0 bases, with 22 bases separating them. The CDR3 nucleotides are TGTGCCTGGAGTGTCGGTTGGGGAGAAGGGGGAATTAGCACAGATACGCAGTATTTT. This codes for CAWSVGWGEGGISTDTQYF.

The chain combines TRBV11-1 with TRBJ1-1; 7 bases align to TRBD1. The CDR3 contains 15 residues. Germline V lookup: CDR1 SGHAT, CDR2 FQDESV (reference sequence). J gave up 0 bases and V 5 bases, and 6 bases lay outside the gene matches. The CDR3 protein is CASSQRQGLNTEAFF. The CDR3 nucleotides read TGTGCCAGCAGCCAAAGACAGGGATTGAACACTGAAGCTTTCTTT.

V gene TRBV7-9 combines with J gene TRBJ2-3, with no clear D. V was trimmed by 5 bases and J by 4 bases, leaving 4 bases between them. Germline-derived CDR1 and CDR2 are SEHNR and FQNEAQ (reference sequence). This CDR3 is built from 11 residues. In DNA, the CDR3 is TGTGCCAGCAGCAACTCAGATACGCAGTATTTT. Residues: CASSNSDTQYF.

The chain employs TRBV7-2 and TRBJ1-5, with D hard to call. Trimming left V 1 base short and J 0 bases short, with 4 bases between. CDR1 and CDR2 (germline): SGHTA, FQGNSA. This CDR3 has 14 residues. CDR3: CASSLGFSNQPQHF. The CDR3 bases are TGTGCCAGCAGCTTAGGATTTAGCAATCAGCCCCAGCATTTT.

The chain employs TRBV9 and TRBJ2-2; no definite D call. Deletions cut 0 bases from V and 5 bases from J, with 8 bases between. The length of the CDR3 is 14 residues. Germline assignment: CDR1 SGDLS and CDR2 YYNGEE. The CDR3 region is CASSVARFTGELFF. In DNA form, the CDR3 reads TGTGCCAGCAGCGTAGCAAGGTTTACCGGGGAGCTGTTTTTT.

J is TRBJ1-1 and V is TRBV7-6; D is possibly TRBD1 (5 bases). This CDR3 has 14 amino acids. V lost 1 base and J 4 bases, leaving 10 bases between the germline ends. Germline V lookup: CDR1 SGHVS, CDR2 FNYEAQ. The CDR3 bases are TGTGCCAGCAGCTTAGGGGGGATCGGCACTGAAGCTTTCTTT. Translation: CASSLGGIGTEAFF.

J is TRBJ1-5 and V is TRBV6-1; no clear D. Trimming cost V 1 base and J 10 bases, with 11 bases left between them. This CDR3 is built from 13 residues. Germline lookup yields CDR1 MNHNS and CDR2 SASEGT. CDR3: CASSEVPPDPQHF. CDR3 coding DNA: TGTGCCAGCAGTGAAGTTCCTCCCGATCCCCAGCATTTT.

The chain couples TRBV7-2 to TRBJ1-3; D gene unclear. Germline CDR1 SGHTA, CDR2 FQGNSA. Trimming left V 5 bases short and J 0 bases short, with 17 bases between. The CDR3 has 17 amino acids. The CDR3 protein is CASSRTTDRTSGNTIYF. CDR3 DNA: TGTGCCAGCAGCCGCACCACGGACCGAACCTCTGGAAACACCATATATTTT.

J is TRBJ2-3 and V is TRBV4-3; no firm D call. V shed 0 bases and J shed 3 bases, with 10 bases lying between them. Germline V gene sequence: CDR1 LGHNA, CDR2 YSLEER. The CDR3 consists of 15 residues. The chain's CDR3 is CASSQDVLRTDTQYF. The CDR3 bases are TGCGCCAGCAGCCAAGACGTTTTGAGGACAGATACGCAGTATTTT.

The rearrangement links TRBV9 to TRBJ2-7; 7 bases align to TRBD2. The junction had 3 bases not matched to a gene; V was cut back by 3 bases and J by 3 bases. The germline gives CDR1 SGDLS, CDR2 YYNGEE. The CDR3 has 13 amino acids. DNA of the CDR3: TGTGCCAGCAGCGCCGGGGGGTTCTACGAGCAGTACTTC. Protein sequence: CASSAGGFYEQYF.

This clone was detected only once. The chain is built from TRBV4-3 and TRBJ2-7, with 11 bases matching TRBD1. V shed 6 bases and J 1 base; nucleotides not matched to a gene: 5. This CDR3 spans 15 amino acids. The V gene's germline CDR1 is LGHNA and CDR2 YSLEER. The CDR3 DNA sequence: TGCGCCAGCAGTCAGGGACAGGGGGTATCCTACGAGCAGTACTTC. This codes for CASSQGQGVSYEQYF.

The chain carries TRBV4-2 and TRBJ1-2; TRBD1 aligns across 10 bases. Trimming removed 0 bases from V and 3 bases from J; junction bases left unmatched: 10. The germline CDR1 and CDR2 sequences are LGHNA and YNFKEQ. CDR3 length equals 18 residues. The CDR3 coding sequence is TGTGCCAGCAGCCAAGAAATAGGAGGGACAGGGGAACACTATGGCTACACCTTC. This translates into CASSQEIGGTGEHYGYTF.